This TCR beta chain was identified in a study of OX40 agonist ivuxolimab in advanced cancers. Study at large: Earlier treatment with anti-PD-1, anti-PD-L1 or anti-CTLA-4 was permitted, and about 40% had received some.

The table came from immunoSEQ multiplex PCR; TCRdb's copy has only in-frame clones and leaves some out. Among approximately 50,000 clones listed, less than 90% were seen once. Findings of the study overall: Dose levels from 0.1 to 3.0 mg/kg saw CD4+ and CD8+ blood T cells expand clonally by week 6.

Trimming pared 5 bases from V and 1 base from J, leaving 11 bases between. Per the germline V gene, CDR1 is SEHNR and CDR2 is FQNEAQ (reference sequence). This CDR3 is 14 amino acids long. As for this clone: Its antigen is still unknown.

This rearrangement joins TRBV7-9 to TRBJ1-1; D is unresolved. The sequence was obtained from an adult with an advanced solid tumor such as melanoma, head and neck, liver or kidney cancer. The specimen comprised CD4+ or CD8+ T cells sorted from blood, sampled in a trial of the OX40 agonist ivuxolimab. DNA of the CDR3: TGTGCCAGCAGCCCATGGACGGGGAACACTGAAGCTTTCTTT. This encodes CASSPWTGNTEAFF.